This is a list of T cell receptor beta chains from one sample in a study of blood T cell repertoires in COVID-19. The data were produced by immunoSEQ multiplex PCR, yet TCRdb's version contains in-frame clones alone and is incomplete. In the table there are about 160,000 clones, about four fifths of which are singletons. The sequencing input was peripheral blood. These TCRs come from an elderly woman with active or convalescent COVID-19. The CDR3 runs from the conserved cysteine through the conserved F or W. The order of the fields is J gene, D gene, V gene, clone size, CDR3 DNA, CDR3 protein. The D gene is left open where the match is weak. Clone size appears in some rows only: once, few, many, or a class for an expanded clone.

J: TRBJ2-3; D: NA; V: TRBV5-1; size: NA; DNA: TGCGCCAGCAGCTTGGTCCGCGGAGACAGGCCAGATACGCAGTATTTT; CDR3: CASSLVRGDRPDTQYF
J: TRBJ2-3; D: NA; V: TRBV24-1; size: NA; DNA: TGTGCCACCAGTGATTCCCGGGAGTGGACAGATACGCAGTATTTT; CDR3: CATSDSREWTDTQYF
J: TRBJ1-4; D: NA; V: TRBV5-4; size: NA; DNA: TGTGCCAGCAGCTTAGACTGGATCCCTGAAAAACTGTTTTTT; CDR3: CASSLDWIPEKLFF
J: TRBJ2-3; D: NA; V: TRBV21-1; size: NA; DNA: TGTGCCAGCAGCAAAGCGGAGGAAATGGGGGATACGCAGTATTTT; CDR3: CASSKAEEMGDTQYF
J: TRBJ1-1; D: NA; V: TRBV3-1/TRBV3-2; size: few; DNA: TGTGCCAGCAGCCAAGATTCCAGGAATGAAGCTTTCTTT; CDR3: CASSQDSRNEAFF
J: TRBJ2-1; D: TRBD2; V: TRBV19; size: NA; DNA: TGTGCCAGTAGCCCGAGAGGTGGTAGCGGGAAAAATGAGCAGTTCTTC; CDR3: CASSPRGGSGKNEQFF
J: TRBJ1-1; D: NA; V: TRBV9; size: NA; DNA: TGTGCCAGCAGGCGATATCCGAACACTGAAGCTTTCTTT; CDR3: CASRRYPNTEAFF
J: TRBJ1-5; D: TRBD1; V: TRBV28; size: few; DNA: TGTGCCAGCAGTTTAGGTTCAGGGGGTCAGCCCCAGCATTTT; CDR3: CASSLGSGGQPQHF
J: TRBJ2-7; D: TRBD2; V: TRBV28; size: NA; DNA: TGTGCCATCTCCGGACTAGCGGGAGGGCCCAAGGGCGAGCAGTACTTC; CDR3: CAISGLAGGPKGEQYF
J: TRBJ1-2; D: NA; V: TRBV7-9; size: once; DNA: TGTGCCAGCAGCTTTGGACAAACAGGGCTACAAGGCTACACCTTC; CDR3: CASSFGQTGLQGYTF
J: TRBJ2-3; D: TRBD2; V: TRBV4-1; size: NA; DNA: TGCGCCAGCAGCCCCCGATCGGGAGGGTCAGATACGCAGTATTTT; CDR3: CASSPRSGGSDTQYF
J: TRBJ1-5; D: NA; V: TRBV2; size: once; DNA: TGTGCCAGCAGTGAAGCGCTGGACAGTTATAGCAATCAGCCCCAGCATTTT; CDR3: CASSEALDSYSNQPQHF
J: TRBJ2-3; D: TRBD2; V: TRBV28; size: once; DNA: TGTGCCAGCAGTTTGCCTAGCGGAGGAGATACGCAGTATTTT; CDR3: CASSLPSGGDTQYF
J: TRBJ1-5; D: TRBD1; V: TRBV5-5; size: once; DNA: TGTGCCAGCAGCTTGGGGGGACAGGGGCTCCCTTATAGCAATCAGCCCCAGCATTTT; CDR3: CASSLGGQGLPYSNQPQHF
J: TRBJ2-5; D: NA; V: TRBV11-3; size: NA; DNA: TGTGCCAGCAGCTTCGGGGATTCAGAGACCCAGTACTTC; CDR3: CASSFGDSETQYF
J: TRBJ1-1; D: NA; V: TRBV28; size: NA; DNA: TGTGCCAGCAGTTTGGGGGGGGCGGAGGGCACTGAAGCTTTCTTT; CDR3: CASSLGGAEGTEAFF
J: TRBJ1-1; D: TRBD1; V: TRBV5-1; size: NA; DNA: TGCGCCAGCAGTGAAGGGGGCGCGGTGTACACTGAAGCTTTCTTT; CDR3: CASSEGGAVYTEAFF
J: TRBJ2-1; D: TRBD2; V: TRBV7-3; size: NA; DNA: TGTGCCAGCAGCTTTCTTAGCGGGAGGGGTTTGGGGGAGCAGTTCTTC; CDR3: CASSFLSGRGLGEQFF
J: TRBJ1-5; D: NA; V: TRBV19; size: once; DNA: TGTGCCAGCAAAGCTCTGGGCGGGCAGCCCCAGCATTTT; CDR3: CASKALGGQPQHF
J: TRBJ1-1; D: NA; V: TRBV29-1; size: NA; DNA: TGCAGCGTTTCGGACACTGAAGCTTTCTTT; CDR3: CSVSDTEAFF
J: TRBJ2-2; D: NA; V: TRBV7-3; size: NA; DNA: TGTGCCAGCAGCGTCGGGGGCGGGGAGCTGTTTTTT; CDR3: CASSVGGGELFF
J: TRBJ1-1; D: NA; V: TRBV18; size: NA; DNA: TGTGCCAGCTCAAGAGGGGAGGTAATGAACACTGAAGCTTTCTTT; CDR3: CASSRGEVMNTEAFF
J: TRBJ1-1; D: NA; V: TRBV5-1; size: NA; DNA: TGCGCCAGCAGCTTGCAACAGAACACTGAAGCTTTCTTT; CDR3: CASSLQQNTEAFF
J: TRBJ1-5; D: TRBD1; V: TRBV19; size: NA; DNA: TGTGCCAGTAAGGGGACAGGGGGATATCAGCCCCAGCATTTT; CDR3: CASKGTGGYQPQHF
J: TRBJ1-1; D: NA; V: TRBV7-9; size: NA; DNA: TGTGCCAGCAGCTTTTTCCAGGGGAACACTGAAGCTTTCTTT; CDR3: CASSFFQGNTEAFF
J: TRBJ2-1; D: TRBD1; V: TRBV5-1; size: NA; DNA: TGCGCCAGCAGCTTGGTGTCAGGGGGCTACAATGAGCAGTTCTTC; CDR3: CASSLVSGGYNEQFF
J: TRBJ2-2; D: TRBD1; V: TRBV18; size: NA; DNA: TGTGCCAGCTCACTCGACAGGGACAACACCGGGGAGCTGTTTTTT; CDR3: CASSLDRDNTGELFF
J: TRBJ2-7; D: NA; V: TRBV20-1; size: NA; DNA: TGCAGTGCTGCGGGCGGTTACGAGCAGTACTTC; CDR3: CSAAGGYEQYF
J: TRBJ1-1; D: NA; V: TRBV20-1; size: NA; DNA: TGCAGTGCTAGTGTGGGAGCTTTCGCTGAAGCTTTCTTT; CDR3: CSASVGAFAEAFF
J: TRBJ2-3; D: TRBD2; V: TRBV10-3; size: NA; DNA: TGTGCCACACAACAACAGCGGGAGCGCACAGATACGCAGTATTTT; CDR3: CATQQQRERTDTQYF
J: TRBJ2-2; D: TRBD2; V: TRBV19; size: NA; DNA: TGTGCCACCCTCAATAGCGGGAGGAACACCGGGGAGCTGTTTTTT; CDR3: CATLNSGRNTGELFF
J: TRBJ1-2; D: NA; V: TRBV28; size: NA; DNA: TGTGCCAGCGTCAACCACGGAGGGTTTTATGGCTACACCTTC; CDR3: CASVNHGGFYGYTF
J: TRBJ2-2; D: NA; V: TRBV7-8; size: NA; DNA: TGTGCCAGCAGCTTAGCGGAGATCACCGGGGAGCTGTTTTTT; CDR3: CASSLAEITGELFF
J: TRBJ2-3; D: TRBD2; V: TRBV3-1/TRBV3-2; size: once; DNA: TGTGCCAGCAGCTCCACTAGCGGCGATACGCAGTATTTT; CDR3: CASSSTSGDTQYF
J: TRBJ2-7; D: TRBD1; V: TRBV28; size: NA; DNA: TGTGCCAGCAGGCTCCAGGGGGCACTATACGAGCAGTACTTC; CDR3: CASRLQGALYEQYF
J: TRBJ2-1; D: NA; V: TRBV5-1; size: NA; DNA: TGCGCCAGCAGCTTGGAGGGGGTATCCTACAATGAGCAGTTCTTC; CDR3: CASSLEGVSYNEQFF
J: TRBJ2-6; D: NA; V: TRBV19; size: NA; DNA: TGTGCCAGTGCTGAGACTGGGGCCAACGTCCTGACTTTC; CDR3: CASAETGANVLTF
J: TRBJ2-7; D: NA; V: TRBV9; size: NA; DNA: TGTGCCAGCAGCGTAGCCGTCGAGCCCTACGAGCAGTACTTC; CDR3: CASSVAVEPYEQYF
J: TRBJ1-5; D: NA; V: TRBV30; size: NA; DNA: TGTGCCTGGAGTATACGGGACAATCAGCCCCAGCATTTT; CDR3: CAWSIRDNQPQHF